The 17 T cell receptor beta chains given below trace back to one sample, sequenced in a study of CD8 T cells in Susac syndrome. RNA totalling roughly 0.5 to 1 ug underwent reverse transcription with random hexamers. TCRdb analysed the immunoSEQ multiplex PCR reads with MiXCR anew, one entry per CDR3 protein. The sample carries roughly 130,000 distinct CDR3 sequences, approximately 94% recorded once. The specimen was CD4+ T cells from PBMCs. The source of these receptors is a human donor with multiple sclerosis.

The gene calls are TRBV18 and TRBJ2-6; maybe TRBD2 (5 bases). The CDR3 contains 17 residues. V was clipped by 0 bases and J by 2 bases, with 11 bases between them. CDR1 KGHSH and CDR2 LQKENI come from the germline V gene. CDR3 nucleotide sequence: TGTGCCAGCTCACCACCGTTGGCGGGTACTGGGGCCAACGTCCTGACTTTC. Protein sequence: CASSPPLAGTGANVLTF. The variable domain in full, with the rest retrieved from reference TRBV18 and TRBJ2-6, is NAGVMQNPRHLVRRRGQEARLRCSPMKGHSHVYWYRQLPEEGLKFMVYLQKENIIDESGMPKERFSAEFPKEGPSILRIQQVVRGDSAAYFCASSPPLAGTGANVLTFGAGSRLTVL.

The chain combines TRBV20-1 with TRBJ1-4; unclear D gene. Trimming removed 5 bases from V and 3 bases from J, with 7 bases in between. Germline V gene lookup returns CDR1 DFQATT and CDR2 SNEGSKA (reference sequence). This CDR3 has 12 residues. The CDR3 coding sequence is TGCAGTGCTGCCCCCTCTAATGAAAAACTGTTTTTT. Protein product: CSAAPSNEKLFF.

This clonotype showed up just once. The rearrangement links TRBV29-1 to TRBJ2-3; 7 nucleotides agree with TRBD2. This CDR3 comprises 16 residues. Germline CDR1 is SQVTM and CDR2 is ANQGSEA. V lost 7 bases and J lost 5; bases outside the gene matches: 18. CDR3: CSAPRGRGVQGDTQYF. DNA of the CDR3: TGCAGCGCCCCGCGGGGACGGGGGGTTCAAGGAGATACGCAGTATTTT.

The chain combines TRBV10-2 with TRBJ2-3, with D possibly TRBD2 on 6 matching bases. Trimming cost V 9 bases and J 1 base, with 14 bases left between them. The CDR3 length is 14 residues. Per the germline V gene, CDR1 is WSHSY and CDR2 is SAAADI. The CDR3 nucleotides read TGCGCCAGTCGGGGACTCCAGGGCACAGATACGCAGTATTTT. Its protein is CASRGLQGTDTQYF.

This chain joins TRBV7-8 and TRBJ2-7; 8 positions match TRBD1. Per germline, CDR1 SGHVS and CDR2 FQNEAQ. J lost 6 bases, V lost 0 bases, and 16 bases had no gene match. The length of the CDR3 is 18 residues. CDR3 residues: CASSLAYRDRFELCEQYF. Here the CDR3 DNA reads TGTGCCAGCAGCTTAGCGTACAGGGACAGGTTCGAATTGTGCGAGCAGTACTTC.

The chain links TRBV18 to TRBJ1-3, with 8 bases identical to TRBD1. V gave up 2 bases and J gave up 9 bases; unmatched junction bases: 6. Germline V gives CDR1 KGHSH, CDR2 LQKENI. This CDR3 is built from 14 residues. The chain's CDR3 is CASSPDRGGGTIYF. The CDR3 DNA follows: TGTGCCAGCTCACCAGACAGGGGTGGTGGCACCATATATTTT.

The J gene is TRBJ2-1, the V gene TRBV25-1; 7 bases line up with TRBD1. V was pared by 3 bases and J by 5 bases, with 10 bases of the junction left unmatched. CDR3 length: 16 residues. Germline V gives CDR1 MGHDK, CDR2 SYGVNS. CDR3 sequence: CASSDLGQGENNEQFF. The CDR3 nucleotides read TGTGCCAGCAGTGATCTAGGGCAGGGGGAAAACAATGAGCAGTTCTTC.

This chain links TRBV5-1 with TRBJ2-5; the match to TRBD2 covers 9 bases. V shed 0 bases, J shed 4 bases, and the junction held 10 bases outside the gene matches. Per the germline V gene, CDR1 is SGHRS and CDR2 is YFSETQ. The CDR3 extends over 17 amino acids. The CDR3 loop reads CASSLEASGIYAETQYF. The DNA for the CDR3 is TGCGCCAGCAGCTTGGAGGCTAGCGGGATCTATGCAGAGACCCAGTACTTC.

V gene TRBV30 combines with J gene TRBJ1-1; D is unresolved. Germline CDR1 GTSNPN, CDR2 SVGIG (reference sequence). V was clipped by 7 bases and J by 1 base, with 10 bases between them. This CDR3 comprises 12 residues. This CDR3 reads CASQEGNTEAFF. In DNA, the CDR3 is TGTGCCTCCCAAGAGGGGAACACTGAAGCTTTCTTT.

Here the CDR3 DNA reads TGCGCCAGCAGCTTGGGGCTCAATCAGCCCCAGCATTTT. It specifies CASSLGLNQPQHF. This sequence joins TRBV5-1 and TRBJ1-5; unclear D gene. The V and J ends lost 0 bases and 3 bases respectively, with 4 bases between them. The V gene's germline CDR1 is SGHRS and CDR2 YFSETQ. The CDR3 is 13 residues long.

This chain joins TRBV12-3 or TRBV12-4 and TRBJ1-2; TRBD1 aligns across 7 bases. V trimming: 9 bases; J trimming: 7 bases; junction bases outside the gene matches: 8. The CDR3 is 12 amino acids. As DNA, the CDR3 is TGTGCCAGTTTAACCAGGGGGGGTGGCTACACCTTC. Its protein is CASLTRGGGYTF.

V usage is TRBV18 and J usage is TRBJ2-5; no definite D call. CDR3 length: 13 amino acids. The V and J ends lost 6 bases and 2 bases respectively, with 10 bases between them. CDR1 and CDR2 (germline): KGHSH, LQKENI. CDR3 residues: CASSDTVQETQYF. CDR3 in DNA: TGTGCCAGCTCCGACACAGTACAAGAGACCCAGTACTTC.

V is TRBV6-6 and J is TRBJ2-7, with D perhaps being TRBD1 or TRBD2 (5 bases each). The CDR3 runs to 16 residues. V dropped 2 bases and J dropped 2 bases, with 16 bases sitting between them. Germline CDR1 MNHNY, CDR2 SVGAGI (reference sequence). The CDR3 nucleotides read TGTGCCAGCAGTTACGGGGGTCAGTCGGGCACCTACGAGCAGTACTTC. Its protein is CASSYGGQSGTYEQYF.

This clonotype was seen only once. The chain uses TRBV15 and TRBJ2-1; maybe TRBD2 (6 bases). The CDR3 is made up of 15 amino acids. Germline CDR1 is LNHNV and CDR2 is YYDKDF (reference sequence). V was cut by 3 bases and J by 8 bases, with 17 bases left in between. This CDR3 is CATSSGGTGRDEQFF. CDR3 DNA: TGTGCCACCAGCAGTGGCGGGACTGGCCGGGATGAGCAGTTCTTC.

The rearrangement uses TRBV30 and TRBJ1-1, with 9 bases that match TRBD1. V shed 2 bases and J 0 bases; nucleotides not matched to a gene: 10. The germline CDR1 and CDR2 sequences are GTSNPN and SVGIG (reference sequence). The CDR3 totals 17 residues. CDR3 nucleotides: TGTGCCTGGAGTTTCCCGGGACAGGGCCGCATGAACACTGAAGCTTTCTTT. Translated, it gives CAWSFPGQGRMNTEAFF.

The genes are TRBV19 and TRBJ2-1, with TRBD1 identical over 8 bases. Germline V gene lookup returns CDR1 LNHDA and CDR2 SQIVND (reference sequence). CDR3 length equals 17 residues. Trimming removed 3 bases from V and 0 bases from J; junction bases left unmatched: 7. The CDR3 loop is CASSMRTGLGSYNEQFF. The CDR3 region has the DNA TGTGCCAGTAGTATGAGGACAGGGTTGGGCTCCTACAATGAGCAGTTCTTC.

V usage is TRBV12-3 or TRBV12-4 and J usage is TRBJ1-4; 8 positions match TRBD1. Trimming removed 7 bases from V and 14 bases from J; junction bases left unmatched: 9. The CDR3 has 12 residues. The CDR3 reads CASTVTGEGLFF. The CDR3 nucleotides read TGTGCCAGCACCGTGACAGGGGAGGGTCTGTTTTTT.